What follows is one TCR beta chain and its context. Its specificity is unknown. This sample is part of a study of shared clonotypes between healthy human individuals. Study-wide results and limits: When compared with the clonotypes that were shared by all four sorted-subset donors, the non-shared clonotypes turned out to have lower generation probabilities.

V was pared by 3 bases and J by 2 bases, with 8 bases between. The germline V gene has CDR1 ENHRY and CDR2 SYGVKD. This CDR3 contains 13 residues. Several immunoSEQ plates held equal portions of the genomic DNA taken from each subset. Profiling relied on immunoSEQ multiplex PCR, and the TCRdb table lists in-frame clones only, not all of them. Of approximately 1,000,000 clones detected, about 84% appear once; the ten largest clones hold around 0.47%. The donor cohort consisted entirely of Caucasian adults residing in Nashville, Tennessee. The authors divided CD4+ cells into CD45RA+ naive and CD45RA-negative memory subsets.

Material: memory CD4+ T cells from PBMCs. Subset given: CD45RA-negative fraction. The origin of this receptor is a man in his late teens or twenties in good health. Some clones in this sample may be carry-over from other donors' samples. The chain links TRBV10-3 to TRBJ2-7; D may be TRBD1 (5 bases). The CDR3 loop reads CAISDRAAYEQYF. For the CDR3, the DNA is TGTGCCATCAGTGACAGGGCGGCCTACGAGCAGTACTTC.